These T cell receptor beta chains were read from a single sample in a study of shared clonotypes between healthy human individuals. Repertoires were generated with immunoSEQ multiplex PCR, while TCRdb's copy carries only in-frame clones and drops some. The table lists 800,000 to 950,000 clones, about 97% of them singletons. The sequenced material came from naive CD8+ T cells sorted from blood. The receptors derive from a man between 25 and 39 years old in good health. Each CDR3 is given with its conserved first and last residue. Each record gives: D gene, V gene, J gene, clone size, CDR3 DNA, CDR3 protein. A D gene is named only where the DNA matches it firmly. Size is stated for part of the rows, as once, few or many counts, or as a class when the clone is expanded.

>TRBD2|TRBV10-3|TRBJ2-1|once
TGTGCCATGCGCCGGGAGGACAATGAGCAGTTCTTC
CAMRREDNEQFF
>-|TRBV15|TRBJ2-7|-
TGTGCCACCAGCAGCTCACAGGGAAGCCCCTACGAGCAGTACTTC
CATSSSQGSPYEQYF
>TRBD2|TRBV4-1|TRBJ2-1|-
TGCGCCAGCAGCCAAGACGCACTAGCGGTCTACAATGAGCAGTTCTTC
CASSQDALAVYNEQFF
>-|TRBV27|TRBJ2-7|-
TGTGCCAGCAGTTTAAGGAGAGTCTACGAGCAGTACTTC
CASSLRRVYEQYF
>-|TRBV5-6|TRBJ2-1|few
TGTGCCAGCACAGGGGACAATGAGCAGTTCTTC
CASTGDNEQFF
>-|TRBV7-9|TRBJ2-5|-
TGTGCCAGCAGAAGGTCGAACCAAGAGACCCAGTACTTC
CASRRSNQETQYF
>-|TRBV11-2|TRBJ2-7|-
TGTGCCAGCAATAGCGGAGACCTACCTTATGAGCAGTACTTC
CASNSGDLPYEQYF
>TRBD1|TRBV7-9|TRBJ2-7|once
TGTGCCAGCAGCAACAGGGGCAACGAGCAGTACTTC
CASSNRGNEQYF
>-|TRBV14|TRBJ2-3|-
TGTGCCAGCAGCCAAGACGCGGGGAGCACAGATACGCAGTATTTT
CASSQDAGSTDTQYF
>-|TRBV29-1|TRBJ2-2|-
TGCAGCGGACTCTTTTACACCGGGGAGCTGTTTTTT
CSGLFYTGELFF
>-|TRBV11-3|TRBJ2-1|-
TGTGCCAGCAGCCCTAGCGTTAGCTCCTACAATGAGCAGTTCTTC
CASSPSVSSYNEQFF
>-|TRBV7-2|TRBJ2-7|-
TGTGCCAGCAGCTCCCCTTTATGGTACGAGCAGTACTTC
CASSSPLWYEQYF
>TRBD2|TRBV28|TRBJ2-7|-
TGTGCCAGCAACTCCCCACTAGCGGGAGGGCAAAACGAGCAGTACTTC
CASNSPLAGGQNEQYF
>TRBD2|TRBV27|TRBJ2-3|-
TGTGCCAGCACCCCACTAGCGGGAGGAGCAGATACGCAGTATTTT
CASTPLAGGADTQYF
>TRBD2|TRBV10-1|TRBJ2-7|-
TGCGCCAGCAGAGGGACTAGCGGTAGAGGCGAGCAGTACTTC
CASRGTSGRGEQYF
>-|TRBV29-1|TRBJ1-1|-
TGCAGCGTTGGGGGGACTGAAGCTTTCTTT
CSVGGTEAFF
>-|TRBV9|TRBJ1-5|-
TGTGCCAGCAGCGTAGCCCCCGCCGGTCAGCCCCAGCATTTT
CASSVAPAGQPQHF
>-|TRBV2|TRBJ2-7|-
TGTGCCAGCGGGGACTACGAGCAGTACTTC
CASGDYEQYF
>-|TRBV7-2|TRBJ2-7|-
TGTGCCAGCAGCTTAATTGGAAGCACCTACGAGCAGTACTTC
CASSLIGSTYEQYF
>-|TRBV14|TRBJ2-7|-
TGTGCCAGCAGCCATTTGCTCGGAGGGAAAGAGCAGTACTTC
CASSHLLGGKEQYF
>TRBD1|TRBV5-4|TRBJ1-2|-
TGTGCCAGCAGTAACACAGGGGGCGACTATGGCTACACCTTC
CASSNTGGDYGYTF
>-|TRBV9|TRBJ2-3|-
TGTGCCAGCAGCACTGACGGGGGCACAGATACGCAGTATTTT
CASSTDGGTDTQYF
>-|TRBV7-9|TRBJ1-2|-
TGTGCCAGCAGCTTAGCGCGGGCAGGGGACTATGGCTACACCTTC
CASSLARAGDYGYTF
>-|TRBV19|TRBJ2-7|-
TGTGCCAGTAGTACCACAGGGCCGACCTACGAGCAGTACTTC
CASSTTGPTYEQYF
>TRBD1|TRBV27|TRBJ2-3|-
TGTGCCAGCGGGGGACAGGACCGCACAGATACGCAGTATTTT
CASGGQDRTDTQYF
>TRBD2|TRBV7-9|TRBJ2-3|-
TGTGCCAGCAGCTTATGGACTAGTTCAGATACGCAGTATTTT
CASSLWTSSDTQYF
>-|TRBV13|TRBJ2-7|-
TGTGCCAGCAAGTTTGGGGGAGGCTCCTACGAGCAGTACTTC
CASKFGGGSYEQYF
>TRBD1|TRBV27|TRBJ2-7|-
TGTGCCAGCAGTGATCGGACAGGGCCCTACGAGCAGTACTTC
CASSDRTGPYEQYF
>TRBD2|TRBV11-2|TRBJ2-1|-
TGTGCCAGCAGCTTCTTAGCGGGAGGAAACAATGAGCAGTTCTTC
CASSFLAGGNNEQFF
>-|TRBV10-3|TRBJ1-1|-
TGTGCCATCAGTGGAAAGCTCGGGGATGGCACTGAAGCTTTCTTT
CAISGKLGDGTEAFF
>TRBD1|TRBV7-7|TRBJ2-7|-
TGTGCTAGCAGCTTAGGCGGGACAGGGAACGAATACGAGCAGTACTTC
CASSLGGTGNEYEQYF
>TRBD2|TRBV7-9|TRBJ2-5|-
TGTGCCAGCAGCCAATGGGGGCTAGCGGGAGCAGAGACCCAGTACTTC
CASSQWGLAGAETQYF
>-|TRBV7-6|TRBJ2-5|-
TGTGCCAGCAGCGGGCGCGGGACTCAAATACAAGAGACCCAGTACTTC
CASSGRGTQIQETQYF